The sequence of this TCR beta chain was determined in a study of T-cell memory formation after mild COVID-19. TCRdb processed the 5' RACE reads anew with MiXCR; each CDR3 protein has one entry. Of some 300,000 distinct CDR3 sequences in the sample, 20% to 25% are singletons; the top ten hold 21%. In its sample, this clonotype was seen a few times. Trimming left V 5 bases short and J 5 bases short, with 21 bases between. The germline V gene encodes CDR1 SGHDN and CDR2 FVKESK. This CDR3 has 17 residues. The sequencing input was PBMCs or a T cell subset sorted from them (not recorded which). The receptor comes from a man aged 18 to 30 who had mild COVID-19 (a few samples of this study predate the infection). Cell type and time point are not known. J is TRBJ2-2 and V is TRBV14, with TRBD2 as a possible D gene (5 bases). DNA for the CDR3: TGTGCCAGCAGCGAATCGGACTGGAAGAGTTATACCGGGGAGCTGTTTTTT. It specifies CASSESDWKSYTGELFF.